This TCR beta chain originates from a study of identical twins. This CDR3 region has 10 residues. CDR1 and CDR2 (germline): DFQATT, SNEGSKA (reference sequence). V was cut by 5 bases and J by 5 bases, with 5 bases left in between. MiXCR, run by TCRdb on the 5' RACE reads, gives a single entry per CDR3 protein. The sample shows 450,000 or so distinct CDR3 sequences, 20% to 25% of them seen only once. The data were also submitted as part of a second study, on T cells expressing NK-cell markers.

The TCR was taken from a woman aged 18-29 years in good health. The sequencing sample was made of CD4+ T cells sorted from blood. The chain uses TRBV20-1 and TRBJ2-3; possible D gene TRBD2, 5 bases. CDR3 sequence: CSAGRDTQYF. DNA for the CDR3: TGCAGTGCTGGGAGAGATACGCAGTATTTT.